These 16 T cell receptor beta chains share one sample of origin, sequenced in a study of circulating and synovial CD4+ cells in juvenile arthritis. Some clones are missing from TCRdb's copy, which holds only in-frame ones; the method was immunoSEQ multiplex PCR. The repertoire holds roughly 32,000 clones, with 90% to 95% as singletons. The sequencing sample was made of CD4+ T cells from blood. Every receptor here comes from a human donor with juvenile idiopathic arthritis.

The genes are TRBV11-2 and TRBJ1-4; 11 bases map to TRBD1. CDR3 length equals 15 residues. Per germline, CDR1 SGHAT and CDR2 FQNNGV. The ends lost 3 bases at V and 7 bases at J; junction bases unmatched: 4. The CDR3 bases are TGTGCCAGCAGCTTCCGGGACAGGGGGTTTGAAAAACTGTTTTTT. Amino acids: CASSFRDRGFEKLFF.

V usage is TRBV19 and J usage is TRBJ1-4; D is unclear. Germline-derived CDR1 and CDR2 are LNHDA and SQIVND (reference sequence). V was pared by 2 bases and J by 1 base, with 2 bases between. The CDR3 consists of 13 residues. The CDR3 DNA follows: TGTGCCAGTAGTATACAAACTAATGAAAAACTGTTTTTT. Its translation is CASSIQTNEKLFF.

The chain employs TRBV4-2 and TRBJ2-7; 7 bases agree with TRBD1. V shed 2 bases, J shed 10 bases, and the junction held 8 bases outside the gene matches. Germline lookup yields CDR1 LGHNA and CDR2 YNFKEQ. The length of the CDR3 is 13 residues. The CDR3 loop is CASSQFYRDSQYF. CDR3 nucleotide sequence: TGTGCCAGCAGCCAATTTTACCGGGACAGCCAGTACTTC.

The chain is built from TRBV5-1 and TRBJ2-3; possible D gene TRBD2, 6 bases. The V gene's germline CDR1 is SGHRS and CDR2 YFSETQ. This CDR3 is 14 amino acids long. V lost 5 bases, J lost 4 bases, and 14 bases lay in between. The DNA of the CDR3 is TGCGCCAGCAGGCCAGCGGGCGGGGCAGATACGCAGTATTTT. It encodes CASRPAGGADTQYF.

The V gene is TRBV4-3, the J gene TRBJ2-5; TRBD2 agrees at 10 bases. The CDR3 runs 18 residues. The junction had 10 bases not matched to a gene; V was cut back by 1 base and J by 2 bases. CDR1 and CDR2 (germline): LGHNA, YSLEER. The CDR3 region is CASSQGGAGGPGQETQYF. The CDR3 DNA is TGCGCCAGCAGCCAAGGAGGAGCGGGGGGGCCGGGGCAAGAGACCCAGTACTTC.

The V and J genes are TRBV29-1 and TRBJ2-5; TRBD2 aligns across 11 bases. V shed 8 bases, J shed 3 bases, and the junction held 5 bases outside the gene matches. From germline, CDR1 is SQVTM and CDR2 ANQGSEA. The CDR3 runs to 13 residues. Here the CDR3 DNA reads TGCAGCCACCGGGGACTAGCGGAAGAGACCCAGTACTTC. Amino acid sequence: CSHRGLAEETQYF.

The V gene is TRBV5-1, the J gene TRBJ2-1; D remains ambiguous. Looked up from germline, CDR1 is SGHRS and CDR2 is YFSETQ. This CDR3 region has 18 residues. V lost 4 bases and J lost 0, with 20 bases in between. This CDR3 is CASSLRKPGTSSYNEQFF. The CDR3 nucleotides are TGCGCCAGCAGCCTCCGAAAGCCCGGTACGAGCTCCTACAATGAGCAGTTCTTC.

Worth noting for this clone: The germline gene is not matched at one end of the junction; a read error may be the cause. CDR3 sequence: CASSATSGPTDTQYF. Written as DNA, the CDR3 is TGTGCTAGCAGCGCCACTAGCGGGCCAACAGATACGCAGTATTTT. The chain has TRBV7-7 and TRBJ2-3; TRBD2 matches at 9 bases. The CDR3 length is 15 residues. Per germline, CDR1 SSHAT and CDR2 FNYEAQ (reference sequence).

This clone was detected once. The V call is TRBV28, the J call TRBJ1-5, with a weak D call TRBD1 (5 bases). Trimming shortened V by 6 bases and J by 2 bases, and 17 bases separated the two germline ends. CDR3 length: 16 residues. CDR1 is MDHEN, CDR2 SYDVKM, per germline. The CDR3 nucleotides read TGTGCCAGCAGCCGGCCTCTCAGGGTACGCAATCAGCCCCAGCATTTT. Its translation is CASSRPLRVRNQPQHF.

This chain links TRBV7-6 with TRBJ1-1, with D unclear. The CDR3 spans 13 residues. V was shortened by 3 bases and J by 5 bases, with 10 bases between the two germline ends. Germline CDR1 is SGHVS and CDR2 is FNYEAQ. The CDR3 region is CASSLTGGTEAFF. Written as DNA, the CDR3 is TGTGCCAGCAGCTTGACCGGAGGGACTGAAGCTTTCTTT. The entire variable domain, with the rest obtained from reference TRBV7-6 and TRBJ1-1, is as follows: GAGVSQSPRYKVTKRGQDVALRCDPISGHVSLYWYRQALGQGPEFLTYFNYEAQQDKSGLPNDRFSAERPEGSISTLTIQRTEQRDSAMYRCASSLTGGTEAFFGQGTRLTVV.

The chain combines TRBV30 with TRBJ2-2, with D possibly TRBD2 on 6 matching bases. This CDR3 region has 13 residues. The V end was cut by 2 bases, the J end by 4 bases, with 8 bases between. The V gene's germline CDR1 is GTSNPN and CDR2 SVGIG (reference sequence). This CDR3 is CAWSPGGTGELFF. CDR3 sequence (DNA): TGTGCCTGGAGTCCCGGGGGCACCGGGGAGCTGTTTTTT.

The J gene is TRBJ2-3, the V gene TRBV27; 10 nucleotides align to TRBD2. V shed 2 bases and J 1 base; nucleotides not matched to a gene: 9. CDR3 size: 18 residues. The germline gives CDR1 MNHEY, CDR2 SMNVEV (reference sequence). CDR3 amino acids: CASSLTRLAGDRTDTQYF. As DNA, the CDR3 is TGTGCCAGCAGTTTAACCCGGCTAGCGGGAGACCGCACAGATACGCAGTATTTT.

The chain is built from TRBV15 and TRBJ2-7; 12 nucleotides match TRBD2. Germline trimming cut 1 base from V and 3 bases from J; bases unmatched to any gene: 1. Germline assignment: CDR1 LNHNV and CDR2 YYDKDF (reference sequence). The CDR3 is made up of 15 amino acids. CDR3 amino acids: CATSRGLAGDYEQYF. CDR3 sequence (DNA): TGTGCCACCAGCAGAGGACTAGCGGGGGACTACGAGCAGTACTTC.

The chain employs TRBV7-6 and TRBJ2-2; D uncertain. This CDR3 is built from 13 residues. From germline, CDR1 is SGHVS and CDR2 FNYEAQ. V was pared by 1 base and J by 6 bases, with 6 bases between. The CDR3 DNA reads as TGTGCCAGCAGCTTAGGAGATGCCGGGGAGCTGTTTTTT. It is translated as CASSLGDAGELFF.

The rearrangement joins TRBV6-5 to TRBJ1-1; D possibly corresponds to TRBD1 (5 bases). Trimming took off 4 bases at V and 1 base at J, with 10 bases between the two ends. CDR3 length equals 14 residues. Germline V lookup: CDR1 MNHEY, CDR2 SVGAGI. CDR3 coding DNA: TGTGCCAGCAGTTTTCACAGGAGGAACACTGAAGCTTTCTTT. It specifies CASSFHRRNTEAFF.

This chain joins TRBV21-1 and TRBJ2-4; TRBD2 is the table's D call and was not checked against the DNA. TRBV21-1 is listed as a pseudogene. The CDR3 extends over 13 amino acids. The CDR3 coding sequence is TGTGCCAGTTGGCGGAGGGGGGGGAACATTCAGTACTTC. It translates to CASWRRGGNIQYF.